These 15 T cell receptor beta chains originate from one sample sequenced in a study of cytomegalovirus exposure and HLA in healthy donors. With 60 Vbeta and 13 Jbeta primers, the PCR was carried out. Assay: immunoSEQ multiplex PCR; the TCRdb copy retains only in-frame clones and omits some. This sample yields 200,000 or so clones, of which 75% to 90% are seen a single time; 6.3% belongs to the top ten. The material sequenced was PBMCs. These TCRs come from a man aged 35-49 years in good health and CMV-seropositive.

This clone has a handful of counts. The chain is built from TRBV6-5 and TRBJ1-1, with TRBD1 matching over 9 bases. There are 13 residues in the CDR3. Germline assignment: CDR1 MNHEY and CDR2 SVGAGI. V gave up 5 bases and J gave up 10 bases; unmatched junction bases: 8. The CDR3 bases are TGTGCCAGCAGTCAAACAGGGGGCTACGGAGCTTTCTTT. It translates to CASSQTGGYGAFF.

The CDR3 loop reads CASSLVATTYEQYF. The CDR3 DNA follows: TGTGCCAGCAGTTTAGTGGCAACCACCTACGAGCAGTACTTC. This chain joins TRBV27 and TRBJ2-7; D uncertain. Germline V CDR1 and CDR2: MNHEY, SMNVEV (reference sequence). Trimming removed 2 bases from V and 2 bases from J, with 10 bases in between. CDR3 length: 14 amino acids.

The chain links TRBV2 to TRBJ1-5; D is undetermined. The CDR3 totals 13 residues. Germline V CDR1 and CDR2: SNHLY, FYNNEI. Trimming took off 2 bases at V and 3 bases at J, with 5 bases between the two ends. The CDR3 bases are TGTGCCAGCAGTGAACTTCCCAATCAGCCCCAGCATTTT. Its translation: CASSELPNQPQHF.

The sample holds a few counts of this clone. This chain uses TRBV10-1 with TRBJ2-5; 12 bases agree with TRBD1. Per germline, CDR1 WNHNN and CDR2 SYGVQD (reference sequence). V shed 3 bases and J 2 bases; nucleotides not matched to a gene: 10. The CDR3 covers 18 residues. The CDR3, as DNA: TGCGCCAGCAGTGACCGGGACAGGGGGCGCCGGGGGCAAGAGACCCAGTACTTC. Translation gives CASSDRDRGRRGQETQYF.

V gene TRBV7-9 combines with J gene TRBJ2-1; D is possibly TRBD2 (5 bases). Germline CDR1 and CDR2: SEHNR and FQNEAQ (reference sequence). The length of the CDR3 is 15 residues. Between the trimmed V and J ends, which lost 5 bases and 9 bases, there was a span of 20 bases. The CDR3 DNA follows: TGTGCCAGCAGCCCCTACGTGACTGGCGCGGGTGAGCAGTTCTTC. Translation gives CASSPYVTGAGEQFF.

This clone turned up a few times. The chain combines TRBV6-5 with TRBJ2-7; 7 bases map to TRBD1. Germline assignment: CDR1 MNHEY and CDR2 SVGAGI. The CDR3 runs to 15 residues. V dropped 3 bases and J dropped 5; count of bases not matched to a gene: 10. The CDR3 loop reads CASSYSTLTGNEQYF. The CDR3 nucleotides read TGTGCCAGCAGTTATTCCACCTTGACAGGGAACGAGCAGTACTTC.

The chain has TRBV27 and TRBJ2-5; D perhaps matches TRBD1 (6 bases). The DNA end lines up better with TRBJ2-7; the J call may be wrong. There are 13 residues in the CDR3. CDR1 is MNHEY and CDR2 is SMNVEV in the germline V gene (reference sequence). The CDR3 spells CASSNRDTYEQYF. CDR3 nucleotide sequence: TGTGCCAGCAGTAACCGGGACACCTACGAGCAGTACTTC.

The chain employs TRBV4-2 and TRBJ2-3; tentative D call: TRBD1 (6 bases). Trimming left V 7 bases short and J 0 bases short, with 14 bases between. Germline V gene lookup returns CDR1 LGHNA and CDR2 YNFKEQ. The CDR3 covers 15 residues. CDR3 nucleotide sequence: TGTGCCAGCACTCAAGGGGACACCAGCACAGATACGCAGTATTTT. Protein product: CASTQGDTSTDTQYF.

The V gene is TRBV7-3, the J gene TRBJ2-4, with TRBD1 identical over 9 bases. The V gene's germline CDR1 is SGHTA and CDR2 FQGTGA. J lost 4 bases, V lost 5 bases, and 3 bases had no gene match. The CDR3 extends over 14 amino acids. The CDR3 nucleotides are TGTGCCAGCAGCGGGGGGACAGGGAAAAACATTCAGTACTTC. It yields the protein CASSGGTGKNIQYF.

The V call is TRBV10-3, the J call TRBJ2-7; D unclear. The CDR3 covers 13 residues. Trimming removed 5 bases from V and 0 bases from J, with 8 bases in between. Germline-derived CDR1 and CDR2 are ENHRY and SYGVKD. The CDR3 nucleotides are TGTGCCATCAGTACAGCCGGCTCCTACGAGCAGTACTTC. Encoded protein: CAISTAGSYEQYF.

The rearrangement links TRBV5-6 to TRBJ2-3; TRBD2 matches 12 bases. The CDR3 runs 16 residues. After removal of 4 bases from V and 3 bases from J, the junction contained 6 bases not matched to a gene. CDR1 is SGHDT and CDR2 is YYEEEE in the germline V gene. CDR3 nucleotides: TGTGCCAGCAGCCCTAGCGGGGGGGCCGTAACAGATACGCAGTATTTT. It is translated as CASSPSGGAVTDTQYF. The whole variable domain, filled in from reference TRBV5-6 and TRBJ2-3, reads DAGVTQSPTHLIKTRGQQVTLRCSPKSGHDTVSWYQQALGQGPQFIFQYYEEEERQRGNFPDRFSGHQFPNYSSELNVNALLLGDSALYLCASSPSGGAVTDTQYFGPGTRLTVL.

The rearrangement links TRBV25-1 to TRBJ2-3, with a tentative D call TRBD2 (6 bases). The CDR3 runs 15 residues. The V gene lost 3 bases and the J gene lost 5 bases, with 15 bases spanning the gap. Per germline, CDR1 MGHDK and CDR2 SYGVNS. The DNA of the CDR3 is TGTGCCAGCAGTGACCCCGGGCTAGCGAGAGATACGCAGTATTTT. Translation gives CASSDPGLARDTQYF.

V is TRBV30 and J is TRBJ1-2; 7 bases fit TRBD1. CDR1 is GTSNPN, CDR2 SVGIG, per germline (reference sequence). The V and J ends lost 3 bases and 5 bases, in that order; junction bases with no gene match: 6. CDR3 length: 13 amino acids. This CDR3 reads CAWSPGQLYGYTF. The CDR3 DNA follows: TGTGCCTGGAGCCCGGGACAGCTATATGGCTACACCTTC. The whole variable domain, remainder taken from reference TRBV30 and TRBJ1-2, is SQTIHQWPATLVQPVGSPLSLECTVEGTSNPNLYWYRQAAGRGLQLLFYSVGIGQISSEVPQNLSASRPQDRQFILSSKKLLLSDSGFYLCAWSPGQLYGYTFGSGTRLTVV.

With regard to this clone: The junction differs from germline at one of its ends, possibly a read error. This sequence joins TRBV29-1 and TRBJ2-1; the D gene is possibly TRBD2 (7 bases). Germline CDR1 is SQVTM and CDR2 is ANQGSEA. There are 10 residues in the CDR3. Here the CDR3 reads CSGDSQGGVF. Written as DNA, the CDR3 is TGCAGCGGAGACAGTCAAGGGGGGGTCTTC.

This chain joins TRBV27 and TRBJ2-7; D not certain. CDR3 length equals 15 residues. CDR1 and CDR2 (germline): MNHEY, SMNVEV (reference sequence). V lost 6 bases and J 2 bases, leaving 17 bases between the germline ends. The CDR3 DNA reads as TGTGCCAGCAGCCCCCACGCAGCTAGGACCTACGAGCAGTACTTC. This gives the protein CASSPHAARTYEQYF.